Shown below are 3 T cell receptor beta chains from a single sample sequenced in a study of blood T cells in healthy people across ages. Then a second PCR, running roughly 7 to 12 cycles, was carried out with a sample-barcoded 5' primer and a J-beta primer mix. TCRdb reprocessed the 5' RACE reads via MiXCR and lists one record per CDR3 protein. The table lists 800,000 to 900,000 distinct CDR3 sequences, around 68% of them singletons, with about a quarter in the top ten. Material: blood. These receptor sequences come from a young man in good health.

The chain recombines TRBV20-1 with TRBJ2-7; D gene ambiguous. V was clipped by 6 bases and J by 0 bases, with 12 bases between them. Per germline, CDR1 DFQATT and CDR2 SNEGSKA (reference sequence). The CDR3 length is 13 residues. The CDR3 coding sequence is TGCAGTGCGTCGACCTTCAGCTCCTACGAGCAGTACTTC. It specifies CSASTFSSYEQYF.

The chain carries TRBV7-3 and TRBJ2-5; 12 bases are a match to TRBD2. The CDR3 has 16 amino acids. Looked up from germline, CDR1 is SGHTA and CDR2 is FQGTGA. V trimming: 1 base; J trimming: 5 bases; junction bases outside the gene matches: 5. This CDR3 reads CASSLIASGGAETQYF. CDR3 in DNA: TGTGCCAGCAGCTTAATAGCTAGCGGGGGGGCGGAGACCCAGTACTTC.

This clonotype showed up many times. A much bigger clone sits one base away, suggesting this may be a read error. The chain uses TRBV7-2 and TRBJ2-1; D is unresolved. The J call could be wrong; TRBJ2-7 is a better fit for the DNA end. The CDR3 extends over 13 amino acids. The germline V gene has CDR1 SGHTA and CDR2 FQGNSA. The CDR3 DNA reads as TGTGCCAGCAGCTTAGTTATCTACAATGAGCAGTACTTC. It yields the protein CASSLVIYNEQYF.